Following are 24 T cell receptor beta chains from one sample sequenced in a study of shared clonotypes between healthy human individuals. Sequencing used immunoSEQ multiplex PCR; TCRdb keeps in-frame clones, though not all of them. Here the sample spans hundreds of thousands of clones, around 75% being singletons. The sequencing sample was made of PBMCs. Receptors originate from a woman aged 40-49 years in good health. Some clones in this sample may be carry-over from other donors' samples.

V usage is TRBV9 and J usage is TRBJ1-3; tentative D call: TRBD1 (5 bases). The V end was cut by 0 bases, the J end by 3 bases, with 10 bases between. The CDR3 consists of 15 residues. Germline-derived CDR1 and CDR2 are SGDLS and YYNGEE. Here the CDR3 DNA reads TGTGCCAGCAGCGTAGGTCAGGGTTTTGGAAACACCATATATTTT. Its protein is CASSVGQGFGNTIYF.

This clone appeared once. This chain links TRBV21-1 with TRBJ1-5; TRBD1 is the table's D call and was not checked against the DNA. TRBV21-1 is termed a pseudogene. The CDR3 loop spans 16 amino acids. CDR3 coding DNA: TGTGCCAGCAGATGTGTCTTACATTGGCATCATCAGCCCCAGCATTTT. Its translation is CASRCVLHWHHQPQHF.

The chain uses TRBV7-2 and TRBJ2-5, with 8 bases matching TRBD2. Trimming cost V 5 bases and J 4 bases; bases outside gene matches: 12. The CDR3 covers 16 residues. CDR1 is SGHTA and CDR2 is FQGNSA in the germline V gene. Written as DNA, the CDR3 is TGTGCCAGCAGCAGCCAGCGGGGGCGGCCCTCAGAGACCCAGTACTTC. Protein: CASSSQRGRPSETQYF.

A remark on this clone: A read error is the likely source, as a far larger clone sits one nucleotide away. This chain joins TRBV7-8 and TRBJ1-1; no reliable D call. Per the germline V gene, CDR1 is SGHVS and CDR2 is FQNEAQ. CDR3 length equals 13 residues. With 1 base removed from V and 1 base from J, the gap between germline ends came to 4 bases. The CDR3 loop is CASSLVENTEAFF. The CDR3 bases are TGTGCCAGCAGCTTAGTAGAGAACACTGAAGCTTTCTTT.

V usage is TRBV18 and J usage is TRBJ2-2, with D tentatively TRBD2 (6 bases). Trimming cost V 8 bases and J 3 bases, with 22 bases left between them. Germline CDR1 is KGHSH and CDR2 is LQKENI. The CDR3 covers 17 residues. CDR3 residues: CASPRKGPGEDTGELFF. Written as DNA, the CDR3 is TGTGCCAGCCCCCGAAAAGGGCCGGGAGAGGACACCGGGGAGCTGTTTTTT. Full variable domain (outside the CDR3, taken from reference TRBV18 and TRBJ2-2): NAGVMQNPRHLVRRRGQEARLRCSPMKGHSHVYWYRQLPEEGLKFMVYLQKENIIDESGMPKERFSAEFPKEGPSILRIQQVVRGDSAAYFCASPRKGPGEDTGELFFGEGSRLTVL.

This chain joins TRBV19 and TRBJ2-7; 9 nucleotides agree with TRBD1. The V gene end was trimmed by 3 bases and the J gene end by 2 bases; junction bases not matched to a gene: 2. This CDR3 region has 14 residues. The germline V gene encodes CDR1 LNHDA and CDR2 SQIVND (reference sequence). CDR3 DNA: TGTGCCAGTAGTATGGACAGGGGACCCTACGAGCAGTACTTC. It encodes CASSMDRGPYEQYF.

The J gene is TRBJ1-2, the V gene TRBV28; D is perhaps TRBD1 (5 bases). Germline values: CDR1 MDHEN, CDR2 SYDVKM. V lost 2 bases and J 4 bases, leaving 11 bases between the germline ends. The CDR3 spans 14 residues. The CDR3 bases are TGTGCCAGCAGTTTAGGGGGGGAGGGCTATGGCTACACCTTC. This codes for CASSLGGEGYGYTF.

This chain connects TRBV7-9 to TRBJ2-1; D tentatively fits TRBD1 or TRBD2 (6 bases each). V lost 4 bases and J 0 bases, leaving 16 bases between the germline ends. CDR1 is SEHNR and CDR2 is FQNEAQ in the germline V gene (reference sequence). CDR3 length: 17 residues. CDR3: CASSSHRDFRSYNEQFF. Written as DNA, the CDR3 is TGTGCCAGCAGCTCTCACAGGGACTTTCGCTCCTACAATGAGCAGTTCTTC.

The gene calls are TRBV5-1 and TRBJ2-2, with unresolved D. Germline CDR1 reads SGHRS; CDR2 reads YFSETQ. This CDR3 spans 15 amino acids. The V gene lost 4 bases and the J gene lost 4 bases, with 14 bases spanning the gap. Here the CDR3 reads CASSTTELGTGELFF. DNA for the CDR3: TGCGCCAGCAGCACGACTGAGTTGGGCACCGGGGAGCTGTTTTTT. Full variable domain (rest looked up from reference TRBV5-1 and TRBJ2-2): KAGVTQTPRYLIKTRGQQVTLSCSPISGHRSVSWYQQTPGQGLQFLFEYFSETQRNKGNFPGRFSGRQFSNSRSEMNVSTLELGDSALYLCASSTTELGTGELFFGEGSRLTVL.

This sequence joins TRBV19 and TRBJ2-7; 9 bases agree with TRBD1. V trimming: 4 bases; J trimming: 0 bases; junction bases outside the gene matches: 4. The CDR3 totals 15 residues. Germline-derived CDR1 and CDR2 are LNHDA and SQIVND (reference sequence). DNA of the CDR3: TGTGCCAGTAGTAAGCGGACAGGGGACTCCTACGAGCAGTACTTC. Protein sequence: CASSKRTGDSYEQYF.

This clone came up many times. This chain uses TRBV5-1 with TRBJ2-2; TRBD1 aligns across 8 bases. Per the germline V gene, CDR1 is SGHRS and CDR2 is YFSETQ. This CDR3 is built from 14 residues. J gave up 1 base and V 5 bases, and 1 base lay outside the gene matches. This CDR3 is CASRDRVNTGELFF. In nucleotides, the CDR3 is TGCGCCAGCAGGGACAGGGTGAACACCGGGGAGCTGTTTTTT. Full variable domain (missing parts from reference TRBV5-1 and TRBJ2-2): KAGVTQTPRYLIKTRGQQVTLSCSPISGHRSVSWYQQTPGQGLQFLFEYFSETQRNKGNFPGRFSGRQFSNSRSEMNVSTLELGDSALYLCASRDRVNTGELFFGEGSRLTVL.

This clone appeared once. The rearrangement links TRBV7-9 to TRBJ2-5; no clear D gene. V was clipped by 4 bases and J by 4 bases, with 4 bases between them. The CDR3 is 11 residues long. CDR1 and CDR2 (germline): SEHNR, FQNEAQ (reference sequence). CDR3 nucleotide sequence: TGTGCCAGCAGCTCCGGAGAGACCCAGTACTTC. This sequence encodes CASSSGETQYF.

The chain is built from TRBV18 and TRBJ2-3; D unclear. Trimming left V 0 bases short and J 4 bases short, with 8 bases between. CDR3 length equals 14 residues. CDR1 is KGHSH, CDR2 LQKENI, per germline. CDR3 sequence (DNA): TGTGCCAGCTCACCACCGAGCAGCTCAGATACGCAGTATTTT. Protein: CASSPPSSSDTQYF.

This sequence joins TRBV15 and TRBJ1-1; 10 bases fit TRBD1. The CDR3 has 15 amino acids. Germline V lookup: CDR1 LNHNV, CDR2 YYDKDF (reference sequence). With V trimmed by 5 bases and J by 3 bases, 6 bases remained unmatched. Here the CDR3 reads CATSPLGTGDTEAFF. CDR3 nucleotides: TGTGCCACCAGCCCGCTGGGGACAGGGGACACTGAAGCTTTCTTT. The full variable domain, with the rest looked up from reference TRBV15 and TRBJ1-1, is DAMVIQNPRYQVTQFGKPVTLSCSQTLNHNVMYWYQQKSSQAPKLLFHYYDKDFNNEADTPDNFQSRRPNTSFCFLDIRSPGLGDTAMYLCATSPLGTGDTEAFFGQGTRLTVV.

V gene TRBV7-3 combines with J gene TRBJ2-7, with TRBD2 matching 7 bases. Germline V lookup: CDR1 SGHTA, CDR2 FQGTGA. This CDR3 is 17 amino acids long. V was clipped by 2 bases and J by 3 bases; unmatched bases: 13. The CDR3 DNA sequence: TGTGCCAGCAGCTTAGGCCCTCCTGGCGGGAGCGTCTACGAGCAGTACTTC. Protein: CASSLGPPGGSVYEQYF. Looking up the rest from reference TRBV7-3 and TRBJ2-7 gives the full variable domain: GAGVSQTPSNKVTEKGKYVELRCDPISGHTALYWYRQSLGQGPEFLIYFQGTGAADDSGLPNDRFFAVRPEGSVSTLKIQRTERGDSAVYLCASSLGPPGGSVYEQYFGPGTRLTVT.

Written as DNA, the CDR3 is TGTGCCACCCACCCGGGCACAGATACGCAGTATTTT. This sequence encodes CATHPGTDTQYF. The rearrangement links TRBV28 to TRBJ2-3; no firm D call. CDR3 length: 12 residues. CDR1 and CDR2 (germline): MDHEN, SYDVKM. V was pared by 10 bases and J by 1 base, with 9 bases between.

With regard to this clone: Mismatch with germline at one junction end may stem from a read error. This sequence joins TRBV18 and TRBJ2-4, with D tentatively TRBD2 (6 bases). The CDR3 runs 15 residues. Germline lookup yields CDR1 KGHSH and CDR2 LQKENI. The CDR3 region is CASSPSGGVGLSTLF. In DNA form, the CDR3 reads TGTGCCAGCTCACCAAGTGGAGGGGTCGGCCTTTCGACCCTATTC.

The rearrangement uses TRBV4-1 and TRBJ2-7; TRBD2 matches 8 bases. This CDR3 has 14 amino acids. With 4 bases clipped from V and 5 bases from J, the junction kept 7 bases outside the gene matches. Per germline, CDR1 MGHRA and CDR2 YSYEKL. This chain's CDR3 is CASSRPTSAHEQYF. DNA for the CDR3: TGCGCCAGCAGCCGCCCGACTAGCGCGCACGAGCAGTACTTC.

V usage is TRBV6-4 and J usage is TRBJ2-2, with 7 bases aligning to TRBD2. Germline CDR1 is MRHNA and CDR2 is SNTAGT. The CDR3 is 14 residues long. V trimming: 7 bases; J trimming: 2 bases; junction bases outside the gene matches: 4. The DNA for the CDR3 is TGTGCCAGCATTCCGGGACTAAACACCGGGGAGCTGTTTTTT. The encoded protein is CASIPGLNTGELFF.

Concerning this clone: The DNA is omitted, as the CDR3 cannot be located on it reliably, and the CDR3 follows TCRdb's listing. The chain recombines TRBV19 with TRBJ2-4; the table names TRBD2, a call not compared with the DNA. The CDR3 contains 18 residues when both ends are counted. Germline assignment: CDR1 LNHDA and CDR2 SQIVND (reference sequence). The CDR3 sequence is CASSSGLRAPLAKNIQYF.

This chain connects TRBV6-1 to TRBJ1-4; possibly TRBD1 for D (5 bases). V was clipped by 7 bases and J by 5 bases, with 11 bases between them. The CDR3 has 13 amino acids. CDR1 is MNHNS and CDR2 is SASEGT in the germline V gene. The CDR3 region has the DNA TGTGCCAGCACCGGACAAAAAAATGAAAAACTGTTTTTT. Amino acids: CASTGQKNEKLFF.

V gene TRBV9 combines with J gene TRBJ2-2; 10 nucleotides match TRBD2. After removal of 8 bases from V and 3 bases from J, the junction contained 10 bases not matched to a gene. Germline assignment: CDR1 SGDLS and CDR2 YYNGEE. This CDR3 has 16 amino acids. CDR3 DNA: TGTGCCAGTCGGGGGGATAGCGGGAGGTACACCGGGGAGCTGTTTTTT. Protein sequence: CASRGDSGRYTGELFF.

The chain recombines TRBV30 with TRBJ2-2; no definite D call. Trimming shortened V by 3 bases and J by 6 bases, and 11 bases separated the two germline ends. This CDR3 comprises 13 residues. CDR1 and CDR2 (germline): GTSNPN, SVGIG (reference sequence). CDR3 sequence (DNA): TGTGCCTGGAGCGCTACCTCTCCCGGGGAGCTGTTTTTT. Amino acids: CAWSATSPGELFF.

The chain joins TRBV29-1 to TRBJ1-2; 7 bases match TRBD1. The V gene's germline CDR1 is SQVTM and CDR2 ANQGSEA. The CDR3 extends over 13 amino acids. V was pared by 5 bases and J by 6 bases, with 9 bases of the junction left unmatched. CDR3 nucleotide sequence: TGCAGCGTTTGGACAGGTTCAGACAATGGCTACACCTTC. This gives the protein CSVWTGSDNGYTF.